This TCR beta chain was retrieved from a study of molecular identifiers for immune sequencing clone quantification. Sorting was used to obtain naive CD8 T cells (CD8+CD4-CCR7+CD45RA+). The table lists this clonotype with many counts. The antigen is unknown. Each CDR3 protein gets one entry after TCRdb re-called the PCR reads with MiXCR. Of approximately 590,000 distinct CDR3 sequences detected, 25% appear once; the ten largest clones hold 0.78%. Whole-study findings and limits: Identical TCR molecules that share a barcode could lead to an underestimation of highly expanded clone sizes. One cell's worth of spiked Jurkat TCR RNA was reportedly detectable among approximately 990,000 naive cells.

The specimen sequenced was naive CD8+ T cells from blood, with Jurkat cell RNA spiked in. Subset here: FACS-sorted CD8+CD4-CCR7+CD45RA+ naive T cells. The origin of this receptor is a human donor in good health. Some libraries in this study had Jurkat cell RNA spiked in.

The CDR3 bases are TGTGCCAGCAGCCGTACGCGGACGGGAGCAAAGGAGACCCAGTACTTC. As protein: CASSRTRTGAKETQYF. This chain joins TRBV7-6 and TRBJ2-5; TRBD2 is a possible D gene (6 bases). The CDR3 consists of 16 residues. CDR1 SGHVS and CDR2 FNYEAQ come from the germline V gene. Trimming cost V 5 bases and J 5 bases, with 21 bases left between them.